This T cell receptor (beta chain) was identified in a study of OX40 agonist ivuxolimab in advanced cancers. The study's findings and limits: Expanded peripheral T cell antigen specificity was not determined. Clonal expansion by week 6 occurred in CD4+ and CD8+ blood T cells (at 0.1 to 3.0 mg/kg). Low levels of normalized T-cell clonal expansion also appeared in some nonresponders.

Comment on this clone: Its target is not known.

Looked up from germline, CDR1 is LNHDA and CDR2 is SQIVND (reference sequence). V lost 5 bases and J 6 bases, leaving 16 bases between the germline ends. The CDR3 sequence is 15 residues long. Measured with immunoSEQ multiplex PCR; TCRdb has only the in-frame clones, and not every one. The sample contains some 64,000 clones, roughly 90% of which appear only once. The sequenced sample was CD4+ or CD8+ T cells sorted from blood, obtained in a trial of the OX40 agonist ivuxolimab. The sequence came from an adult with an advanced solid tumor such as melanoma, head and neck, liver or kidney cancer. V usage is TRBV19 and J usage is TRBJ1-4; D gene ambiguous. DNA of the CDR3: TGTGCCAGTAGTGGCGTCGCCGTGGGAGATGAAAAACTGTTTTTT. Translation: CASSGVAVGDEKLFF.